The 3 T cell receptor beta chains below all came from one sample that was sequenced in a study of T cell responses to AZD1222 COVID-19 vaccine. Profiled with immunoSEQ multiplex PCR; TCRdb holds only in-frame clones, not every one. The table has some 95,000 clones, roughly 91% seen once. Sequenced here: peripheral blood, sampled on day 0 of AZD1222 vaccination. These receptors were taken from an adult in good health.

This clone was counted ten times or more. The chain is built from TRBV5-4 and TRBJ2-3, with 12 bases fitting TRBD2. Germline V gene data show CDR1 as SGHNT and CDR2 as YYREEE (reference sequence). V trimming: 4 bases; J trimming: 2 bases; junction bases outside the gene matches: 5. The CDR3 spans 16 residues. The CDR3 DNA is TGTGCCAGCAGCGCCGGACTAGCGGGGAACACAGATACGCAGTATTTT. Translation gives CASSAGLAGNTDTQYF. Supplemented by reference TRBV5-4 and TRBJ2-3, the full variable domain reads ETGVTQSPTHLIKTRGQQVTLRCSSQSGHNTVSWYQQALGQGPQFIFQYYREEENGRGNFPPRFSGLQFPNYSSELNVNALELDDSALYLCASSAGLAGNTDTQYFGPGTRLTVL.

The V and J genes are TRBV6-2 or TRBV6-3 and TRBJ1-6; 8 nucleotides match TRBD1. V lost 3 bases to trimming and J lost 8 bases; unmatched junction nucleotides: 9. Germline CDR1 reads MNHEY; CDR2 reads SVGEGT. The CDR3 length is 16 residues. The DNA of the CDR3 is TGTGCCAGCAGTTATTCTCAGGGGGCTCGGGATTCACCCCTCCACTTT. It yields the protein CASSYSQGARDSPLHF.

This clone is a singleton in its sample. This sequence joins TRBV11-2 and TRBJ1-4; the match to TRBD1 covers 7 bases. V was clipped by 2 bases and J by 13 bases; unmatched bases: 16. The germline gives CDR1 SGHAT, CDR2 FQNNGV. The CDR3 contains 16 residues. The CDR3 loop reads CASSLQGGEGVSGLFF. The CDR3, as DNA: TGTGCCAGCAGCTTACAAGGGGGCGAGGGTGTCTCCGGACTGTTTTTT.